This TCR beta chain was recorded in a study of T cell responses to AZD1222 COVID-19 vaccine. Overall study findings and caveats: In a largely white British group with more females than males, clonal diversity was possibly underestimated.

To note about this clone: Antigen specificity is unknown.

TCRdb's table, derived via immunoSEQ multiplex PCR, lists solely in-frame clones and lacks some. The sample lists tens of thousands of clones, approximately 91% occurring once. The CDR3 extends over 14 amino acids. Germline CDR1 SGHVS, CDR2 FQNEAQ. V lost 5 bases to trimming and J lost 7 bases, with 14 bases between them. The sample in question was peripheral blood, obtained on day 0 of AZD1222 vaccination. The TCR was taken from an adult in good health. This chain links TRBV7-8 with TRBJ1-4, with D perhaps TRBD1 (5 bases). This chain's CDR3 is CASSRQRRAEKLFF. The CDR3 nucleotides read TGTGCCAGCAGCAGACAGCGGCGCGCTGAAAAACTGTTTTTT.